This TCR beta chain stems from a study of blood T cell repertoires in COVID-19. About the study: Some COVID-19 samples were acute and others convalescent; all came from the United States, Italy and Spain. Nucleic acid was either cDNA or gDNA, and it came from T cells, B-cell-depleted T cells, or PBMCs.

The CDR3 consists of 15 residues. Trimming stripped 3 bases from V and 2 bases from J, with 14 bases between. Germline V lookup: CDR1 LNHDA, CDR2 SQIVND (reference sequence). Original handling: Estimated nucleated cell counts came from reference gene primer amplification. Measured with immunoSEQ multiplex PCR; TCRdb has only the in-frame clones, and not every one. That table supplies the V and J calls and clone size; D and trimming were determined from the DNA. The sample yields around 170,000 clones, roughly 74% seen once. This sequence was found in a woman aged 80 or older with acute or convalescent COVID-19. The J gene is TRBJ2-7, the V gene TRBV19; a possible D gene is TRBD1 (6 bases). Sequenced: peripheral blood. The DNA for the CDR3 is TGTGCCAGTAGTATGGGGGCGGGCTCACCCTACGAGCAGTACTTC. Translating it yields CASSMGAGSPYEQYF.